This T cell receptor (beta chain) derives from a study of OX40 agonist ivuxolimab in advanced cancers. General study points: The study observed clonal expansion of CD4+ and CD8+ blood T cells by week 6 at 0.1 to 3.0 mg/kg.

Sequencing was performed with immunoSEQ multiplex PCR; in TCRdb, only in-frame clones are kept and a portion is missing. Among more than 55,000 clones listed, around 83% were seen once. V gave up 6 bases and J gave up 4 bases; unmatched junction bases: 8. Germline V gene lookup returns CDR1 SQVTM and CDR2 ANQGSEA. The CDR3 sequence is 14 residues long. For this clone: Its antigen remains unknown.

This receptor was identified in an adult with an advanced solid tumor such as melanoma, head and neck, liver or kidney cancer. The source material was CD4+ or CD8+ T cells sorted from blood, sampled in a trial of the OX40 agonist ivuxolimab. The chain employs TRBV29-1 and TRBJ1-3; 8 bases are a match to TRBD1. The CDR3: CSVSAGTGGNTIYF. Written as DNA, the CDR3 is TGCAGCGTCTCCGCCGGGACAGGCGGAAACACCATATATTTT.